The rows below give T cell receptor beta chains drawn from one sample of a study of blood T cell repertoires in COVID-19. The assay was immunoSEQ multiplex PCR, and TCRdb's table has in-frame clones only and misses some. The table records about 270,000 clones, more than 75% of them present only once. Input material: PBMCs or T cells enriched from blood (not recorded which). The receptor source for this set is a young woman who had recovered from COVID-19. The CDR3 runs from the conserved cysteine through the conserved F or W. A D gene is named only where the DNA matches it firmly. Rows may omit the clone size; those that give it use once, few, many or a size class.

j_call | v_call | clone_size | d_call | cdr3_aa | cdr3_nt
TRBJ2-3 | TRBV28 | - | TRBD2 | CASSLEREYTDTQYF | TGTGCCAGCAGTTTGGAGCGGGAATACACAGATACGCAGTATTTT
TRBJ2-4 | TRBV2 | - | TRBD2 | CASLAASGRFIEAKNIQYF | TGTGCCAGCCTGGCGGCTAGCGGGAGGTTTATTGAGGCCAAAAACATTCAGTACTTC
TRBJ2-1 | TRBV2 | once | TRBD2 | CASQLAGANNEQFF | TGTGCCAGTCAACTAGCGGGAGCTAACAATGAGCAGTTCTTC
TRBJ2-7 | TRBV5-1 | - | - | CASSSTRSYEQYF | TGCGCCAGCAGCTCCACGCGCTCCTACGAGCAGTACTTC
TRBJ1-4 | TRBV2 | - | - | CASSELLEGEKLFF | TGTGCCAGCAGTGAATTGCTCGAGGGAGAAAAACTGTTTTTT
TRBJ2-7 | TRBV27 | - | - | CASSLFPAYEQYF | TGTGCCAGCAGTTTATTTCCGGCCTACGAGCAGTACTTC
TRBJ1-3 | TRBV4-1 | - | - | CASSQDSAHGDSGNTIYF | TGCGCCAGCAGCCAAGATTCGGCACACGGGGACTCTGGAAACACCATATATTTT
TRBJ2-1 | TRBV7-8 | - | TRBD2 | CASSLELAGGSNEQFF | TGTGCCAGCAGCTTGGAACTAGCGGGGGGCAGCAATGAGCAGTTCTTC
TRBJ2-1 | TRBV4-1 | - | - | CASSQETSSYNEQFF | TGCGCCAGCAGCCAAGAGACTAGCTCCTACAATGAGCAGTTCTTC
TRBJ2-3 | TRBV11-3 | - | - | CASSPHTDTQYF | TGTGCCAGCAGCCCACACACAGATACGCAGTATTTT
TRBJ1-2 | TRBV7-9 | - | - | CASSIGGRGYGYTF | TGTGCCAGCAGCATAGGGGGGCGAGGGTATGGCTACACCTTC
TRBJ1-1 | TRBV6-5 | - | - | CASTPLSGGVAEAFF | TGTGCCAGCACCCCCCTATCGGGAGGTGTAGCTGAAGCTTTCTTT
TRBJ2-3 | TRBV9 | - | TRBD2 | CASTKGAGGPIDTQYF | TGTGCCAGCACCAAAGGGGCGGGGGGGCCTATAGATACGCAGTATTTT
TRBJ2-7 | TRBV7-2 | - | TRBD1 | CASSLAGQGIYEQYF | TGTGCCAGCAGCTTAGCGGGACAGGGGATCTACGAGCAGTACTTC
TRBJ1-1 | TRBV7-2 | - | - | CASSPGGNTEAFF | TGTGCCAGCAGTCCGGGGGGGAACACTGAAGCTTTCTTT
TRBJ1-2 | TRBV27 | - | TRBD1 | CASSFSTGANYGYTF | TGTGCCAGCAGTTTCTCGACAGGGGCTAACTATGGCTACACCTTC
TRBJ2-3 | TRBV10-3 | - | TRBD2 | CAISESGAGGPNTQYF | TGTGCCATCAGTGAGTCGGGAGCGGGGGGGCCAAATACGCAGTATTTT
TRBJ2-7 | TRBV4-1 | - | TRBD1 | CASSQGQGDLAEQYF | TGCGCCAGCAGCCAAGGGCAGGGGGATCTGGCCGAGCAGTACTTC
TRBJ2-1 | TRBV5-4 | - | TRBD2 | CASSQLAGVNEQFF | TGTGCCAGCAGCCAACTAGCGGGAGTTAATGAGCAGTTCTTC
TRBJ2-7 | TRBV19 | - | - | CASSIDSSTEQYF | TGTGCCAGTAGTATAGATAGCAGCACCGAGCAGTACTTC
TRBJ2-5 | TRBV5-6 | - | - | CASSTADRSQETQYF | TGTGCCAGCAGCACAGCAGACAGGAGCCAAGAGACCCAGTACTTC
TRBJ2-1 | TRBV5-1 | - | - | CASSLDLGVSLSYNEQFF | TGCGCCAGCAGCTTGGATCTAGGGGTCTCGCTATCCTACAATGAGCAGTTCTTC
TRBJ2-3 | TRBV15 | - | - | CATSSGSTDTQYF | TGTGCCACCAGCAGCGGTAGCACAGATACGCAGTATTTT